The present TCR beta chain was sequenced within a study of CD8+CD57+ T cells in acquired aplastic anemia. The study profiled TCR beta VDJ and CDR3 using genomic DNA as template. TCRdb itself ran the reads through MiXCR, one entry per CDR3 protein. Of approximately 270,000 distinct CDR3 sequences in the sample, about 56% are singletons; the top ten hold 8%. The germline V and J ends were trimmed by 0 bases and 6 bases, with 6 bases remaining between them. This CDR3 is built from 11 residues. CDR1 GTSNPN and CDR2 SVGIG come from the germline V gene (reference sequence). The chain has TRBV30 and TRBJ2-7, with D uncertain. The sequence derives from a human donor with severe aplastic anemia or a healthy control (not recorded which). Sequences were obtained from sorted CD4+, CD8+, or CD8+CD57+ T cells (not recorded which) from PBMCs. The DNA for the CDR3 is TGTGCCTGGAGTGTGGCCCTCGAGCAGTACTTC. Protein sequence: CAWSVALEQYF.